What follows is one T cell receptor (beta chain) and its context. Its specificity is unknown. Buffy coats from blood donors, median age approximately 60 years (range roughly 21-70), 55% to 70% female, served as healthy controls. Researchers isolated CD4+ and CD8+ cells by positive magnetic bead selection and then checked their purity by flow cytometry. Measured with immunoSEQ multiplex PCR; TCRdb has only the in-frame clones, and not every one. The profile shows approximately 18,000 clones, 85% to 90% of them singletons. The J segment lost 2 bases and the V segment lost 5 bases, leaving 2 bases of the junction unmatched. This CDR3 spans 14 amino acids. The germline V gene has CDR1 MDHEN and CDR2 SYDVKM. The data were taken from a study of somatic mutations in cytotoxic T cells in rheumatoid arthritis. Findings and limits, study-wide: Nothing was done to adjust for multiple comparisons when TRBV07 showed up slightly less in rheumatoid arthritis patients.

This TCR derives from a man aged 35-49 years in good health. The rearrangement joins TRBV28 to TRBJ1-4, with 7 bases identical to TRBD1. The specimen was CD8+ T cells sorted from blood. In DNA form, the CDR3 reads TGTGCCAGCAGTGACAGGGTGACTAATGAAAAACTGTTTTTT. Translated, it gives CASSDRVTNEKLFF. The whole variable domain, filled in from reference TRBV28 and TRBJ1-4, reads DVKVTQSSRYLVKRTGEKVFLECVQDMDHENMFWYRQDPGLGLRLIYFSYDVKMKEKGDIPEGYSVSREKKERFSLILESASTNQTSMYLCASSDRVTNEKLFFGSGTQLSVL.